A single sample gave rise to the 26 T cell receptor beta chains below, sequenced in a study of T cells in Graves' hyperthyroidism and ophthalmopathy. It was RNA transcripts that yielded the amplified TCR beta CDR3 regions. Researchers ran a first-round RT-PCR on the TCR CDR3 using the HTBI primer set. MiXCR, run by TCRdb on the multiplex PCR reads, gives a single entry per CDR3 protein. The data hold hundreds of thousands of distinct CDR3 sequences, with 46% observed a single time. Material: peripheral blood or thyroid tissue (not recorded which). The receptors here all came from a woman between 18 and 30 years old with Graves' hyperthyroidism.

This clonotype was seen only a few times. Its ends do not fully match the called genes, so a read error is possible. DNA for the CDR3: TGTGCCAGCAGTTACTGGCAGGAGCCTAACACTGAAGCTTTCTTT. The encoded protein is CASSYWQEPNTEAFF. The chain has TRBV10-3 and TRBJ1-1; D gene uncertain. The CDR3 spans 15 residues. The germline V gene encodes CDR1 ENHRY and CDR2 SYGVKD.

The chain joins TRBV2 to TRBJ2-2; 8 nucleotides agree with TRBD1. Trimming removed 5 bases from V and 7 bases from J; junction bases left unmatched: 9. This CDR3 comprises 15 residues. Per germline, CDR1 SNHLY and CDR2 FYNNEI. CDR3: CASSLATGAYGELFF. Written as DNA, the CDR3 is TGTGCCAGCAGTTTAGCGACAGGGGCCTACGGGGAGCTGTTTTTT.

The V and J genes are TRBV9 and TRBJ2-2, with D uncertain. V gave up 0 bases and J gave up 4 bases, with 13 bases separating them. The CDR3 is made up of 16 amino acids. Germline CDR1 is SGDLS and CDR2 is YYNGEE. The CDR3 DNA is TGTGCCAGCAGCGTAGAAGTGGTAAAGCGCACCGGGGAGCTGTTTTTT. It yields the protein CASSVEVVKRTGELFF.

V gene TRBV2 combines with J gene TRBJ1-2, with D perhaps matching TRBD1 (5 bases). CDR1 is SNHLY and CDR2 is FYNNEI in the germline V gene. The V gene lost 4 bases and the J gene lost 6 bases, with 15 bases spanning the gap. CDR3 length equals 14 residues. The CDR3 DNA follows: TGTGCCAGCAGTGCTAACCAGGGAGCGAATGGCTACACCTTC. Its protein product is CASSANQGANGYTF.

The CDR3 is CASSFSLPVTQYF. DNA of the CDR3: TGTGCCAGCAGTTTCAGCCTCCCTGTTACGCAGTATTTT. This chain uses TRBV25-1 with TRBJ2-3, with D unclear. The CDR3 has 13 amino acids. V shed 5 bases and J shed 8 bases, with 14 bases lying between them. Germline CDR1 is MGHDK and CDR2 is SYGVNS.

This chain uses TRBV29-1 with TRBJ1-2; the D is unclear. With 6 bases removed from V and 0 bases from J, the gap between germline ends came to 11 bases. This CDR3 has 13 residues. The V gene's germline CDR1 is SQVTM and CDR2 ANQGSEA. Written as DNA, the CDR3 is TGCAGCGTCCGTAGCGGAGCTAACTATGGCTACACCTTC. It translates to CSVRSGANYGYTF.

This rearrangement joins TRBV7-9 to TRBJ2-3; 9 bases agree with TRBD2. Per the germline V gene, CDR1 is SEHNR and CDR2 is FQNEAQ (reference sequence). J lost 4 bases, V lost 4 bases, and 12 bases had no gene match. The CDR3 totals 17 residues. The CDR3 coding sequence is TGTGCCAGCAGCTCTCAGCGGGCTAGCGGGGTCGCAGATACGCAGTATTTT. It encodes CASSSQRASGVADTQYF.

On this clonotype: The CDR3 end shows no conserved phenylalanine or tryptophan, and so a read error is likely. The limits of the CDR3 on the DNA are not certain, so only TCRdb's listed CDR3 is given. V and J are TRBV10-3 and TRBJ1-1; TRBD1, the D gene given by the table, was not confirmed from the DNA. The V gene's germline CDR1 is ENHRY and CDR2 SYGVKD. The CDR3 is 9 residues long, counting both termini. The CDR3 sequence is CASRGALVY.

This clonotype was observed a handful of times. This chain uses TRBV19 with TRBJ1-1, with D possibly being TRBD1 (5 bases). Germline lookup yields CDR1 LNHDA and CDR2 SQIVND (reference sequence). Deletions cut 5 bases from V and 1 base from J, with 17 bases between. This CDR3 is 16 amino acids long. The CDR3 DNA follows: TGTGCCAGTAGTTTGCCCCGGGACTCCAGGAACACTGAAGCTTTCTTT. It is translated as CASSLPRDSRNTEAFF.

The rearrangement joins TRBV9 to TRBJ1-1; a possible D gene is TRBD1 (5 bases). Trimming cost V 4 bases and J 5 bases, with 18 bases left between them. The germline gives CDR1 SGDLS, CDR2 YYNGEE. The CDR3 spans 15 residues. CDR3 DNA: TGTGCCAGCAGCCCGCCGGGTTTTGGGGCGACTGAAGCTTTCTTT. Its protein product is CASSPPGFGATEAFF.

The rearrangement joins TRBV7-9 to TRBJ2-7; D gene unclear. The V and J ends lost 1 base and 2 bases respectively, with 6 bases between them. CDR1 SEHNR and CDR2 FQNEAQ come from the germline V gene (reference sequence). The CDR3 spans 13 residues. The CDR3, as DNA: TGTGCCAGCAGCTTAGACTACGCCTACGAGCAGTACTTC. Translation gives CASSLDYAYEQYF.

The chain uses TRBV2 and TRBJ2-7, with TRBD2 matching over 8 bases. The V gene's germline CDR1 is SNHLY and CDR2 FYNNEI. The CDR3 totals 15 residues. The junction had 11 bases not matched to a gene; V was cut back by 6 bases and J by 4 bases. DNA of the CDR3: TGTGCCAGCAGGAACCAGCGGGGGAACCCATACGAGCAGTACTTC. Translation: CASRNQRGNPYEQYF. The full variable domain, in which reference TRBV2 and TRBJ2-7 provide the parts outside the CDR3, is EPEVTQTPSHQVTQMGQEVILRCVPISNHLYFYWYRQILGQKVEFLVSFYNNEISEKSEIFDDQFSVERPDGSNFTLKIRSTKLEDSAMYFCASRNQRGNPYEQYFGPGTRLTVT.

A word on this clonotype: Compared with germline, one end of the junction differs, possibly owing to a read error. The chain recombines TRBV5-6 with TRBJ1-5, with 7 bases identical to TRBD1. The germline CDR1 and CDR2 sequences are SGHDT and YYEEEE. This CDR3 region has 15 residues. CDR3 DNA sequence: TGTGCCAGCAGCCGAGGGGGCCTTAGCAGTCAGCCCCAGCATTTT. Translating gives CASSRGGLSSQPQHF.

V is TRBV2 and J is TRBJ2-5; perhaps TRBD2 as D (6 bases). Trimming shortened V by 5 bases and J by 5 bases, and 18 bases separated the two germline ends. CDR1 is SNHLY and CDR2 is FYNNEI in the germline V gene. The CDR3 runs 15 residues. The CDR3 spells CASSYYSGVHETQYF. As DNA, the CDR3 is TGTGCCAGCAGTTACTACTCGGGAGTCCACGAGACCCAGTACTTC.

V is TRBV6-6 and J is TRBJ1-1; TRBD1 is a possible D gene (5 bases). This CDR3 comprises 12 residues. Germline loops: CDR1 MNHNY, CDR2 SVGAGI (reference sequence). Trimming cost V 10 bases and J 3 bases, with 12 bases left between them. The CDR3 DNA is TGTGCCATCACAGGCTTTTACACTGAAGCTTTCTTT. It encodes CAITGFYTEAFF.

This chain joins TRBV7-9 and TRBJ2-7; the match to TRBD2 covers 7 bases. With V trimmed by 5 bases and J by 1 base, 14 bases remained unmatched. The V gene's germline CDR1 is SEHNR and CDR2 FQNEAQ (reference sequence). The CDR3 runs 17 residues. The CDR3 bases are TGTGCCAGCAGCCTACTCCCTGGGGGGGAGCGATCCTACGAGCAGTACTTC. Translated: CASSLLPGGERSYEQYF.

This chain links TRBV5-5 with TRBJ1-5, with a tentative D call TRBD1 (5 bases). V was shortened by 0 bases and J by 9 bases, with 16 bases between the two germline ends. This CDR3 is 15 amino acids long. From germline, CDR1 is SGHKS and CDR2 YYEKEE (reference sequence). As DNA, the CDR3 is TGTGCCAGCAGCTTGGTTGGGACTCAGGGACGGCCCCAGCATTTT. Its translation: CASSLVGTQGRPQHF.

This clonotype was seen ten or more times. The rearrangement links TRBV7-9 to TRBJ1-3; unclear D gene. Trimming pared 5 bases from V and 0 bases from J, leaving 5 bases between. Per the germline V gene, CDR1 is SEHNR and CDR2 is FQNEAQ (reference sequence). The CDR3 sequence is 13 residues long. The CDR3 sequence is CASSQVSGNTIYF. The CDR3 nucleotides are TGTGCCAGCAGCCAAGTCTCTGGAAACACCATATATTTT.

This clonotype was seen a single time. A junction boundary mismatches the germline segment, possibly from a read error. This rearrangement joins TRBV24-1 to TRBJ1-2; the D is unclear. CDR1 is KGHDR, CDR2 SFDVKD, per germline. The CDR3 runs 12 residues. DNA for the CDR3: TGTGCCAGCAGTACAGTCGACTATGGCTACACCTTC. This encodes CASSTVDYGYTF.

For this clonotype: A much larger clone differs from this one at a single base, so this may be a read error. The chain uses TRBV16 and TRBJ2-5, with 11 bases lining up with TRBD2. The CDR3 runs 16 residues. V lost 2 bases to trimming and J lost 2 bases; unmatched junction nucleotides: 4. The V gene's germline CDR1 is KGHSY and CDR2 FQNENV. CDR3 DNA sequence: TGTGCCAGCAGCCAACCGCGACTAGCGGGGCAAGAGACCCAGTACTTC. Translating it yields CASSQPRLAGQETQYF.

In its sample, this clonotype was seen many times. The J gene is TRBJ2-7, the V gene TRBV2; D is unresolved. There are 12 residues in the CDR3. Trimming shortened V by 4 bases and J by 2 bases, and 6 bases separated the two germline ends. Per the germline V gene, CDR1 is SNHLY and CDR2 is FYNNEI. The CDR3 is CASSVSTYEQYF. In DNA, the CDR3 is TGTGCCAGCAGTGTATCCACCTACGAGCAGTACTTC.

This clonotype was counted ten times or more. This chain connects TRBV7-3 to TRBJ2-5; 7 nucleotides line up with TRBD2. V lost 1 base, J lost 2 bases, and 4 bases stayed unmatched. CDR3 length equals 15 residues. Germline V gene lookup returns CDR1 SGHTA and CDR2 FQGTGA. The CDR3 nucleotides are TGTGCCAGCAGCTTAATGGGAGGGACGCAAGAGACCCAGTACTTC. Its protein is CASSLMGGTQETQYF.

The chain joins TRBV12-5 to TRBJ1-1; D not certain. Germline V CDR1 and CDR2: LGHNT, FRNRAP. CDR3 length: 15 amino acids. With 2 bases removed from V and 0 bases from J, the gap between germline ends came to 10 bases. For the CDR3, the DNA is TGTGCTAGTGGTTTGAGGCGACATTTGAACACTGAAGCTTTCTTT. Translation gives CASGLRRHLNTEAFF.

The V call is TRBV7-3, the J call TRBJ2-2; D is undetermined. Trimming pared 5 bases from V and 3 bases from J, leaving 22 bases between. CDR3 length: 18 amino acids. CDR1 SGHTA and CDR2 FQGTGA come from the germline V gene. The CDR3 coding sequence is TGTGCCAGCAGCCCACCCGGACGGTCCCTCTTACACACCGGGGAGCTGTTTTTT. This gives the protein CASSPPGRSLLHTGELFF. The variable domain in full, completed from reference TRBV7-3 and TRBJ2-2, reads GAGVSQTPSNKVTEKGKYVELRCDPISGHTALYWYRQSLGQGPEFLIYFQGTGAADDSGLPNDRFFAVRPEGSVSTLKIQRTERGDSAVYLCASSPPGRSLLHTGELFFGEGSRLTVL.

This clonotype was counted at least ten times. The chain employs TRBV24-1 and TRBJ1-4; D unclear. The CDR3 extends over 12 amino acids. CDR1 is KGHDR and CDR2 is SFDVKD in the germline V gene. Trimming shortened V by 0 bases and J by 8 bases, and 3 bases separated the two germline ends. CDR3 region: CATSDLDEKLFF. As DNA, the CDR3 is TGTGCCACCAGTGATTTGGACGAAAAACTGTTTTTT.

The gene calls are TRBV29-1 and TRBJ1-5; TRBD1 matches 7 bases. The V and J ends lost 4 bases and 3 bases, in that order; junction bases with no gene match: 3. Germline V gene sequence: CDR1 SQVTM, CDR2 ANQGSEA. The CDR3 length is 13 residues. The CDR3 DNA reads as TGCAGCGTTGGGGACAGTCCCAATCAGCCCCAGCATTTT. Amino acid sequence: CSVGDSPNQPQHF.